This entry lists 16 T cell receptor beta chains sequenced from one sample in a study of cytotoxic CD8 clonotypes in ibrutinib-treated CLL. The assay was immunoSEQ multiplex PCR, and TCRdb's table has in-frame clones only and misses some. Counted here are roughly 220,000 clones, roughly 65% occurring once; the ten biggest clones make up approximately 6.3%. The sample in question was PBMCs, obtained after 12 months of ibrutinib treatment. The receptors originated from a human donor with chronic lymphocytic leukemia.

This clone was seen at least ten times. The rearrangement links TRBV6-1 to TRBJ2-7, with a possible D match to TRBD1 (5 bases). Germline CDR1 and CDR2: MNHNS and SASEGT. V was pared by 2 bases and J by 0 bases, with 5 bases between. This CDR3 comprises 13 residues. The CDR3 loop reads CASSERGSYEQYF. DNA of the CDR3: TGTGCCAGCAGTGAAAGGGGCTCCTACGAGCAGTACTTC.

The V gene is TRBV7-6, the J gene TRBJ2-1; perhaps TRBD1 as D (5 bases). CDR1 is SGHVS and CDR2 is FNYEAQ in the germline V gene. The V end lost 8 bases, the J end lost 7 bases, and 18 bases lay between the germline ends. This CDR3 has 14 amino acids. The CDR3 here is CASGIDDPGNEQFF. In DNA, the CDR3 is TGTGCCAGCGGAATAGACGATCCAGGGAATGAGCAGTTCTTC.

V usage is TRBV19 and J usage is TRBJ1-5, with D tentatively TRBD1 (5 bases). Germline V lookup: CDR1 LNHDA, CDR2 SQIVND (reference sequence). V lost 3 bases and J lost 0, with 15 bases in between. The CDR3 is made up of 17 amino acids. CDR3 coding DNA: TGTGCCAGTAGTATCCCCCGGGGGAGAGTTAGCAATCAGCCCCAGCATTTT. It translates to CASSIPRGRVSNQPQHF.

This chain uses TRBV27 with TRBJ2-7; 11 bases fit TRBD2. CDR1 is MNHEY and CDR2 is SMNVEV in the germline V gene (reference sequence). This CDR3 spans 16 amino acids. After removal of 3 bases from V and 3 bases from J, the junction contained 7 bases not matched to a gene. The CDR3 loop is CASSFRGLAEIYEQYF. In DNA, the CDR3 is TGTGCCAGCAGTTTTCGGGGACTAGCGGAGATCTACGAGCAGTACTTC.

This clone appeared a few times. The rearrangement uses TRBV1 and TRBJ2-1. TRBV1 is an annotated pseudogene. This CDR3 has 12 amino acids. CDR3 nucleotides: TGCACCAGCAGCCAAGATTTCAATGAGCAGTTCTTC. This gives the protein CTSSQDFNEQFF.

The chain employs TRBV30 and TRBJ2-1; D is perhaps TRBD1 (6 bases). The CDR3 totals 13 residues. With 0 bases removed from V and 7 bases from J, the gap between germline ends came to 10 bases. Germline loops: CDR1 GTSNPN, CDR2 SVGIG (reference sequence). The CDR3 region is CAWSVQGRNEQFF. In DNA form, the CDR3 reads TGTGCCTGGAGTGTACAGGGTAGGAATGAGCAGTTCTTC.

The chain is built from TRBV27 and TRBJ2-1, with D perhaps assigned TRBD1 or TRBD2 (5 bases each). V was shortened by 2 bases and J by 6 bases, with 11 bases between the two germline ends. CDR1 is MNHEY and CDR2 is SMNVEV in the germline V gene (reference sequence). The CDR3 length is 14 residues. Written as DNA, the CDR3 is TGTGCCAGCAGTTTAGTCCAGGGAGTCAATGAGCAGTTCTTC. Residues: CASSLVQGVNEQFF.

The chain has TRBV5-1 and TRBJ1-4; 7 bases map to TRBD1. V gave up 3 bases and J gave up 12 bases; unmatched junction bases: 8. The length of the CDR3 is 13 residues. Germline lookup yields CDR1 SGHRS and CDR2 YFSETQ. DNA for the CDR3: TGCGCCAGCAGCTCAGGGGACAGTCAGGAACTGTTTTTT. The encoded protein is CASSSGDSQELFF.

This chain connects TRBV29-1 to TRBJ1-3; D may be TRBD1 (5 bases). Trimming stripped 5 bases from V and 6 bases from J, with 11 bases between. Germline CDR1 reads SQVTM; CDR2 reads ANQGSEA. This CDR3 contains 12 residues. The CDR3 DNA reads TGCAGCGTTCACGGGGGGACAAACACCATATATTTT. Its protein is CSVHGGTNTIYF. Looking up the rest from reference TRBV29-1 and TRBJ1-3 gives the full variable domain: SAVISQKPSRDICQRGTSLTIQCQVDSQVTMMFWYRQQPGQSLTLIATANQGSEATYESGFVIDKFPISRPNLTFSTLTVSNMSPEDSSIYLCSVHGGTNTIYFGEGSWLTVV.

V gene TRBV7-2 combines with J gene TRBJ2-1, with 10 bases aligning to TRBD2. The CDR3 totals 15 residues. Unmatched junction bases numbered 7, after V lost 4 bases and J lost 7 bases. Germline-derived CDR1 and CDR2 are SGHTA and FQGNSA. The CDR3, as DNA: TGTGCCAGCAGCTCGGATTCTAGCGGGAGTAATGAGCAGTTCTTC. Its protein product is CASSSDSSGSNEQFF.

This sequence joins TRBV6-5 and TRBJ1-5; D uncertain. This CDR3 region has 15 residues. Trimming took off 0 bases at V and 1 base at J, with 7 bases between the two ends. CDR1 is MNHEY and CDR2 is SVGAGI in the germline V gene. Written as DNA, the CDR3 is TGTGCCAGCAGTTACTCAGCGAGGAGCAATCAGCCCCAGCATTTT. Translation: CASSYSARSNQPQHF.

The chain recombines TRBV28 with TRBJ1-4, with 8 positions matching TRBD1. The J segment lost 4 bases and the V segment lost 8 bases, leaving 3 bases of the junction unmatched. The CDR3 has 13 residues. Germline V gives CDR1 MDHEN, CDR2 SYDVKM. DNA for the CDR3: TGTGCCAGCCGGGACAGGAGTAATGAAAAACTGTTTTTT. Residues: CASRDRSNEKLFF.

This clone was observed once. This chain links TRBV28 with TRBJ1-2, with 10 bases matching TRBD1. CDR3 length: 17 residues. Germline lookup yields CDR1 MDHEN and CDR2 SYDVKM. Trimming removed 3 bases from V and 4 bases from J; junction bases left unmatched: 11. This CDR3 is CASSFSVRDRGSYGYTF. The CDR3 DNA reads TGTGCCAGCAGTTTCTCCGTGAGGGACAGGGGCTCCTATGGCTACACCTTC.

There are a few counts of this clone. J is TRBJ1-2 and V is TRBV5-4; D ambiguous. Germline V gives CDR1 SGHNT, CDR2 YYREEE (reference sequence). V was shortened by 0 bases and J by 5 bases, with 8 bases between the two germline ends. This CDR3 has 13 amino acids. The CDR3 DNA reads TGTGCCAGCAGCTTGGGCCAGGAGTATGGCTACACCTTC. Its protein product is CASSLGQEYGYTF.

To note about this clone: Within the sample, other DNA sequences also encode this same CDR3. The chain couples TRBV19 to TRBJ2-3, with D perhaps matching TRBD1 or TRBD2 (5 bases each). Per the germline V gene, CDR1 is LNHDA and CDR2 is SQIVND (reference sequence). The CDR3 has 15 residues. The V and J ends lost 1 base and 1 base respectively, with 9 bases between them. The chain's CDR3 is CASSIGGIRTDTQYF. The CDR3 nucleotides read TGTGCCAGTAGTATAGGGGGGATTCGCACAGATACGCAGTATTTT.

The V gene is TRBV29-1, the J gene TRBJ2-4, with a weak D call TRBD1 (6 bases). CDR3 size: 17 residues. V was cut by 1 base and J by 7 bases, with 23 bases left in between. Germline-derived CDR1 and CDR2 are SQVTM and ANQGSEA. DNA of the CDR3: TGCAGCGTTGAAGGGGGGCAGGGAAAAGCAGTGAGCAACATTCAGTACTTC. Residues: CSVEGGQGKAVSNIQYF.